Listed below are T cell receptor beta chains from one sample, sequenced in a study of regulatory T cells in long-lasting Graves disease. TCRdb re-called the multiplex PCR reads with MiXCR, one entry per CDR3 protein. The sample records roughly 440,000 distinct CDR3 sequences, roughly 17% being singletons. Separately, the same data were catalogued under a study of T cells in Graves' hyperthyroidism and ophthalmopathy.

The sample consisted of peripheral blood mononuclear cells (PBMCs), taken at new diagnosis, from a patient treated with antithyroid drugs. The origin of the receptors is a woman aged 18-29 years with Graves disease. Both conserved end residues are part of each CDR3. The D gene is left open where the match is weak. Rows may omit the clone size; those that give it use once, few, many or a size class.

J gene,D gene,CDR3 length,clone size,V gene,CDR3 DNA,CDR3 protein
TRBJ1-2,-,13,many,TRBV3-1,TGTGCCAGCAGCCGGACAGCTGACTATGGCTACACCTTC,CASSRTADYGYTF
TRBJ2-1,TRBD1,16,-,TRBV7-2,TGTGCCAGCAGCGCTACCGGGACAGTTCACTACAATGAGCAGTTCTTC,CASSATGTVHYNEQFF
TRBJ2-1,TRBD2,15,many,TRBV5-1,TGCGCCAGCAGCTTGGTGGTACTAGCGGGAGACGAGCAGTTCTTC,CASSLVVLAGDEQFF
TRBJ1-3,TRBD1,17,few,TRBV28,TGTGCCAGCACCGGGGACAGGGGATCTTACTCTGGAAACACCATATATTTT,CASTGDRGSYSGNTIYF
TRBJ1-1,-,14,once,TRBV25-1,TGTGCCAGCAGTGAATCTGGACGGCCAACTGAAGCTTTCTTT,CASSESGRPTEAFF
TRBJ2-2,-,13,few,TRBV19,TGTGCCAGCACAACAGGTCGCACCGGGGAGCTGTTTTTT,CASTTGRTGELFF
TRBJ2-1,TRBD2,16,many,TRBV28,TGTGCCAGCACCCCCTCCGTGGCGGGAGCTTACAATGAGCAGTTCTTC,CASTPSVAGAYNEQFF
TRBJ2-2,-,10,-,TRBV27,TGTGCCGTACGGGGCGGGGAGCTGTTTTTT,CAVRGGELFF
TRBJ1-1,TRBD1,13,-,TRBV6-2/TRBV6-3,TGTGCCAGCAGCCGCAGGGGGGCCACTGAAGCTTTCTTT,CASSRRGATEAFF
TRBJ2-3,TRBD1,16,many,TRBV24-1,TGTGCCACCAGTGATTTGGGGACAGCTAGCACAGATACGCAGTATTTT,CATSDLGTASTDTQYF
TRBJ2-7,TRBD1,15,many,TRBV5-1,TGTGCCAGCAGCTTGTACGGACAGGGGGGAAACGAGCAGTACTTC,CASSLYGQGGNEQYF
TRBJ2-1,TRBD1,14,many,TRBV29-1,TGCAGCGTCATAGGACAGGGGTCGGTCAATGAGCAGTTCTTC,CSVIGQGSVNEQFF
TRBJ1-6,TRBD1,20,-,TRBV11-2,TGTGCCAGCAGCCGAATGAAAATGAGCTGGGGAGGGACAGGGAAGTCACCCCTCCACTTT,CASSRMKMSWGGTGKSPLHF
TRBJ2-7,TRBD1,14,few,TRBV20-1,TGCAGTGCTAGGAGGGACAGGGTTACCTACGAGCAGTACTTC,CSARRDRVTYEQYF
TRBJ2-7,TRBD2,15,few,TRBV29-1,TGCAGCGTTGAAGACGGGGCTAGCGGGTCCTACGAGCAGTACTTC,CSVEDGASGSYEQYF
TRBJ1-1,TRBD1,15,few,TRBV9,TGTGCCAGCAGCCCAGGGGGACAGGGGAATACTGAAGCTTTCTTT,CASSPGGQGNTEAFF
TRBJ2-7,TRBD2,13,-,TRBV11-2,TGTGCTAGCAGCGTAATAGCGGGAGTCGAGCAGTACTTC,CASSVIAGVEQYF
TRBJ2-5,TRBD2,15,-,TRBV25-1,TGTGCCAGCAGTTCAAACCGGGGGGACCAAGGGACCCAGTACTTC,CASSSNRGDQGTQYF
TRBJ1-5,-,17,-,TRBV30,TGTGCCTGGAGTAGCCAAGCCGGGACCCAGTACAATCAGCCCCAGCATTTT,CAWSSQAGTQYNQPQHF
TRBJ2-1,TRBD2,16,many,TRBV7-2,TGTGCCAGCAGCAAATCTAGCGGGAGGGCTGGTAATGAGCAGTTCTTC,CASSKSSGRAGNEQFF
TRBJ1-2,TRBD1,14,many,TRBV2,TGTGCCAGCAGTGTACAGGGGTGGGACTATGGCTACACCTTC,CASSVQGWDYGYTF
TRBJ1-6,-,16,few,TRBV25-1,TGTGCCAGCAGTGATGCGCAAGCTAACTATAATTCACCCCTCCACTTT,CASSDAQANYNSPLHF
TRBJ2-5,-,16,many,TRBV7-8,TGTGCCAGCAGCCCCCCGAGGCGGTTAGGGCAAGAGACCCAGTACTTC,CASSPPRRLGQETQYF
TRBJ1-6,-,15,-,TRBV3-1,TGTGCCAGCAGCCAAGCCGCCCTGGCTGGACCACCCCTCCACTTT,CASSQAALAGPPLHF
TRBJ1-1,-,17,-,TRBV18,TGTGCCAGCTCACCGCTTGGTTATTCGACAGAAAACACTGAAGCTTTCTTT,CASSPLGYSTENTEAFF
TRBJ2-1,TRBD1,15,many,TRBV27,TGTGCCAGCAGCCATGACAGGGCTCGGGACAATGAGCAGTTCTTC,CASSHDRARDNEQFF
TRBJ2-2,-,13,-,TRBV19,TGTGCCAGTAGTATGACCAACACCGGGGAGCTGTTTTTT,CASSMTNTGELFF
TRBJ2-1,TRBD2,15,few,TRBV20-1,TGCAGTGCTAGCCCAGCGGGAGACTCCTACAATGAGCAGTTCTTC,CSASPAGDSYNEQFF
TRBJ2-5,TRBD2,14,many,TRBV12-3/TRBV12-4,TGTGCCAGCACCACGCGGGGGGGGCCCGAGACCCAGTACTTC,CASTTRGGPETQYF
TRBJ2-1,-,17,-,TRBV15,TGTGCCACCAGCAGAGCCCGTTTAATAGCGGATTACAATGAGCAGTTCTTC,CATSRARLIADYNEQFF
TRBJ1-5,-,15,few,TRBV6-5,TGTGCCAGCAGTTTCACGGACGATAGCAATCAGCCCCAGCATTTT,CASSFTDDSNQPQHF
TRBJ2-1,TRBD2,16,many,TRBV13,TGTGCCAGCAGCACCCTTAGCGGGAGGGCCTGGAATGAGCAGTTCTTC,CASSTLSGRAWNEQFF
TRBJ2-2,-,14,few,TRBV19,TGTGCCAGTAGCCACACTAGGGACACCGGGGAGCTGTTTTTT,CASSHTRDTGELFF
TRBJ2-1,-,14,-,TRBV28,TGTGCCAGCAGTTCGGGGACGGCCCACAATGAGCAGTTCTTC,CASSSGTAHNEQFF
TRBJ1-1,-,15,few,TRBV7-9,TGTGCCAGCAACCCCCCGACTGGGGTTGGCACTGAAGCTTTCTTT,CASNPPTGVGTEAFF
TRBJ2-5,-,13,many,TRBV12-3/TRBV12-4,TGTGCCAGCAGTTTGTTCGTCGGGGAGACCCAGTACTTC,CASSLFVGETQYF
TRBJ2-5,TRBD1,15,many,TRBV7-2,TGTGCCAGCAGCAAGAGGACAGGGGTTACGGAGACCCAGTACTTC,CASSKRTGVTETQYF
TRBJ2-2,TRBD1,18,-,TRBV10-3,TGTGCCACCCCATGGACAGGGGCTACAATTGCGAACACCGGGGAGCTGTTTTTT,CATPWTGATIANTGELFF
TRBJ2-7,TRBD1,14,many,TRBV30,TGTGCCTGCTCCCAGCCGGGACAGACCTACGAGCAGTACTTC,CACSQPGQTYEQYF
TRBJ1-3,-,14,-,TRBV15,TGTGCCACCAGCAGACAGACAGTTGGAAACACCATATATTTT,CATSRQTVGNTIYF
TRBJ2-1,-,15,-,TRBV7-9,TGTGCCAGCAGCTTCACGGGAGTATCCTACAATGAGCAGTTCTTC,CASSFTGVSYNEQFF
TRBJ2-7,-,14,many,TRBV7-8,TGTGCCAGCAGCACGATCAGGAATACCTACGAGCAGTACTTC,CASSTIRNTYEQYF
TRBJ1-2,-,13,-,TRBV30,TGTGCCTGCAGTTGTGGGGACGGCTATGGCTACACCTTC,CACSCGDGYGYTF
TRBJ2-3,-,12,many,TRBV11-2,TGTGCCAGCAGCGTAGAAACAGATACGCAGTATTTT,CASSVETDTQYF
TRBJ2-7,-,11,few,TRBV6-1,TGTGCCAGCAGTGAAGTAGGAACGGAGTACTTC,CASSEVGTEYF
TRBJ2-7,TRBD2,14,many,TRBV5-4,TGTGCCAGCAGCTCGGGACTAGCGGGAGTCGAGCAGTACTTC,CASSSGLAGVEQYF
TRBJ1-4,-,15,many,TRBV12-3/TRBV12-4,TGTGCCAGCAGTTTATGGCGGGGACCTAATGAAAAACTGTTTTTT,CASSLWRGPNEKLFF
TRBJ2-1,TRBD2,15,many,TRBV7-9,TGTGCCAGCAGCCGCCGACTAGCTGGATACAATGAGCAGTTCTTC,CASSRRLAGYNEQFF
TRBJ2-1,TRBD2,15,many,TRBV11-2,TGTGCCAGCAGCGCTAGCGGGAGGGCCTCGGGTGAGCAGTTCTTC,CASSASGRASGEQFF
TRBJ1-5,TRBD1,13,many,TRBV20-1,TGCAGTGCTAGCGGGACAGACAATCAGCCCCAGCATTTT,CSASGTDNQPQHF
TRBJ2-7,TRBD2,15,-,TRBV29-1,TGCAGCGTTGAAGCAGGACTAGCAGGGAACAATGAGCAGTACTTC,CSVEAGLAGNNEQYF
TRBJ1-1,TRBD1,15,many,TRBV10-2,TGCGCCAGCAGTGGCGACAGGGGGATGAACACTGAAGCTTTCTTT,CASSGDRGMNTEAFF
TRBJ2-7,TRBD2,17,many,TRBV20-1,TGCAGTGCTCCTGGGACTAGCGGGAGGGCGAAGCAATACGAGCAGTACTTC,CSAPGTSGRAKQYEQYF
TRBJ2-3,TRBD2,16,-,TRBV19,TGTGCCAGTAGTAAACCCGGGACTAGCGGGAAAGATACGCAGTATTTT,CASSKPGTSGKDTQYF
TRBJ2-1,-,16,many,TRBV20-1,TGCAGTGCGATATCCGGGGCCCAACCATCCTACAATGAGCAGTTCTTC,CSAISGAQPSYNEQFF
TRBJ2-3,-,16,-,TRBV2,TGTGCCAGCAGTTCCAGGGGAGGGCGGCGCACAGATGCGCAGTATTTT,CASSSRGGRRTDAQYF
TRBJ2-7,-,14,few,TRBV4-1,TGCGCCAGCAGCCAAGTGGGCCCTTCAGACGAGCAGTACTTC,CASSQVGPSDEQYF
TRBJ2-3,-,14,many,TRBV6-1,TGTGCCAGCAGCCCGGGACTTTTCTCAGATACGCAGTATTTT,CASSPGLFSDTQYF